This TCR beta chain was observed in a study of blood T cell repertoires in COVID-19 (dated by TCRdb to about 2020). The study in broad terms: Samples covering the acute and convalescent phases of COVID-19 were provided by collaborators in the United States, Italy and Spain. The prospective study material was composed of cDNA or gDNA derived from T cells, B-cell-depleted T cells, or PBMCs. Subjects who had been exposed to COVID-19, were actively infected with it, or had recovered from it provided the deeply sampled blood TCRbeta repertoires that made up the dataset. A freely available public database, intended as a resource for researchers studying the immune response to SARS-CoV-2, is where the repertoires were released. Samples were obtained from the ongoing ImmuneRACE study (first 160 participants) and from approximately 1,200 subjects provided by 6 global collaborators. Sample metadata almost always included a de-identified subject ID, COVID-19 status, age in years and sex. Where available, HLA class I and class II types were taken from metadata supplied by the sample provider and were not determined by assay-based typing. Paper-wide results and their limitations: The amount of clinical and demographic metadata varied by source and participant and was provided uncurated.

On this clone: Which antigen it targets is not known. Base quality data are lacking; no much larger clone is found one base away.

The V end loses 5 bases and the J end loses 7 bases, and a stretch of 20 bases separates them. The germline V gene (reference sequence) specifies LNHDA as CDR1 and SQIVND as CDR2. Reading from cysteine to phenylalanine, the CDR3 counts 15 amino acids. Of all the DNA, just the CDR3 is kept, 45 bases in frame from base 1. TCRbeta CDR3 regions were amplified from genomic DNA using the immunoSEQ Assay, a bias-controlled multiplex PCR. Under the source paper's analysis protocol: The number of nucleated cells in each sample was estimated from the amplification of reference gene primers within the assay. To quantify the absolute abundance of each unique TCRbeta CDR3 rearrangement, sequence reads were collapsed and filtered. For each sample, productive Simpson clonality was calculated as the square root of Simpson's diversity index across productive rearrangements. What TCRdb holds here is the immuneACCESS table cut down to in-frame rearrangements. Part of the clones is not present; checked against another copy, under half of the missing clones reflect an unresolved V gene, and the others are unexplained. That table furnishes V, J and clone size, whereas the DNA furnished D and trimming. This sample comprises 200,000 to 250,000 clones, roughly 80% of them detected only once. The biggest ten clones account for 4.5% to 7% of the sample.

The collaborating institutions used their own protocols to collect whole blood in K2EDTA tubes. Collaborator samples were shipped for TCRbeta analysis as frozen whole blood, isolated PBMCs, or DNA extracted from either sample type. The rearranged chain carries TRBV19 and TRBJ1-2; there is no confident call for the D gene. The clonotype was recovered from a woman in her seventies with acute or convalescent COVID-19. The material sequenced was peripheral blood. The encoded CDR3 is CASSPPIALTSGYTF. The DNA is as follows: TGTGCCAGTAGTCCCCCGATAGCACTTACCAGTGGCTACACCTTC. When the CDR3 is completed using the reference TRBV19 and TRBJ1-2 genes on either side, the full variable domain is DGGITQSPKYLFRKEGQNVTLSCEQNLNHDAMYWYRQDPGQGLRLIYYSQIVNDFQKGDIAEGYSVSREKKESFPLTVTSAQKNPTAFYLCASSPPIALTSGYTFGSGTRLTVV.